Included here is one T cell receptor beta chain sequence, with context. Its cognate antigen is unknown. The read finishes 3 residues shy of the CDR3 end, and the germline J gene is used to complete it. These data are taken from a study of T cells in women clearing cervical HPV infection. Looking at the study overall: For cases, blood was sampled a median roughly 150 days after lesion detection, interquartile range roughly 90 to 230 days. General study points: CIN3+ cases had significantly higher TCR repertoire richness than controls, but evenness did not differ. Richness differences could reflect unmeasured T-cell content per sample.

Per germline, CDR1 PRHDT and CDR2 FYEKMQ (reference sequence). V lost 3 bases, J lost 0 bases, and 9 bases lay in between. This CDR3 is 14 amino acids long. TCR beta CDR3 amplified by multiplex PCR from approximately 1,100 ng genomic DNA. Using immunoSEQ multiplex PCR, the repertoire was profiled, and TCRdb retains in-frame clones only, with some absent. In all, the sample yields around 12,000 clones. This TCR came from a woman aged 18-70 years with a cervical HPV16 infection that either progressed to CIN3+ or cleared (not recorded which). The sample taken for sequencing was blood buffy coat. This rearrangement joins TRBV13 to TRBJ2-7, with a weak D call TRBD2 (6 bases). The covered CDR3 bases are TGTGCCAGCAGCTTTGCGGGGAGCTCCTACGAG. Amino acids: CASSFAGSSYE. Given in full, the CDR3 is CASSFAGSSYEQYF.